This T cell receptor (beta chain) was identified during a study of shared clonotypes between healthy human individuals. Study-wide results and caveats: Rarefaction gave evidence that sorted-subset sequencing remained incomplete despite large depth. Only a few donors were included, so the genetic and exposure-history diversity represented was limited.

As concerns this clone: Its target is unknown.

Clones were sequenced by immunoSEQ multiplex PCR, and TCRdb holds only the in-frame ones, with some missing. The sample comprises around 1.1 million clones, around 82% of which are singletons, and 0.6% to 0.7% rests with the top ten. Germline V CDR1 and CDR2: MNHEY, SMNVEV (reference sequence). The CDR3 consists of 14 residues. Deletions cut 2 bases from V and 3 bases from J, with 11 bases between. The gene calls are TRBV27 and TRBJ2-7, with unresolved D. This sequence was found in a man younger than 30 in good health. Some clones in this sample may be carry-over from other donors' samples. Sequencing was carried out using memory CD4+ T cells from PBMCs. Stated subset: CD45RA-negative fraction. CDR3 region: CASSLAGPDYEQYF. CDR3 DNA: TGTGCCAGCAGTTTAGCCGGTCCTGACTACGAGCAGTACTTC.